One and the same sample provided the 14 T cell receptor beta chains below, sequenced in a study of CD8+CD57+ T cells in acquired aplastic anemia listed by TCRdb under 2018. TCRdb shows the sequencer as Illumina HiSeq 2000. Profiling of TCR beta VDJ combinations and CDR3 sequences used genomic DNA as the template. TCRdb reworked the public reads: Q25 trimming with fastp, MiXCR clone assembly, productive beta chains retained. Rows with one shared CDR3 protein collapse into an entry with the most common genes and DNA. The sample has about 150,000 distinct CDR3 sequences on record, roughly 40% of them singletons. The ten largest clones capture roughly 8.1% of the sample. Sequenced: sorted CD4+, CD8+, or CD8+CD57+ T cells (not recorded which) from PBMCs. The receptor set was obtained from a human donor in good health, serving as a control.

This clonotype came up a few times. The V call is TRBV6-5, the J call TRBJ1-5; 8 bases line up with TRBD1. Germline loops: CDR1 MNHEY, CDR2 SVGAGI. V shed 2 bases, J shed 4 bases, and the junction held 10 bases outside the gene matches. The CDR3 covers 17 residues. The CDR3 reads CASSYGAGGFSNQPQHF. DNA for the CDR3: TGTGCCAGCAGTTACGGGGCAGGGGGCTTCTCAAATCAGCCCCAGCATTTT.

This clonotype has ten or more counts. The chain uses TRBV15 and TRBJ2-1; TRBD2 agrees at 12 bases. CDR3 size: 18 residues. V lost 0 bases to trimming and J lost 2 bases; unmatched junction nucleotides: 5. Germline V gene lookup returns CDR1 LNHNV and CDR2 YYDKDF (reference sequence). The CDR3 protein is CATSRDPLAGGPYNEQFF. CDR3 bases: TGTGCCACCAGCAGAGATCCACTAGCGGGAGGTCCCTACAATGAGCAGTTCTTC.

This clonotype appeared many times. The CDR3 nucleotides read TGCAGTGCTAGAAGGGTCGGAGGCTACACCTTC. Protein sequence: CSARRVGGYTF. This chain connects TRBV20-1 to TRBJ1-2; D is ambiguous. Trimming pared 2 bases from V and 8 bases from J, leaving 9 bases between. The length of the CDR3 is 11 residues. Germline V CDR1 and CDR2: DFQATT, SNEGSKA (reference sequence).

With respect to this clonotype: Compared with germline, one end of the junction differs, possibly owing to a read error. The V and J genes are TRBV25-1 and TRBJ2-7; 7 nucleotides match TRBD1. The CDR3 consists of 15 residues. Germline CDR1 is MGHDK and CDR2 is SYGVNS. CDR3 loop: CASSDEGQQTYEQYF. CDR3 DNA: TGCGCCAGCAGCGACGAGGGACAGCAAACCTACGAGCAGTACTTC.

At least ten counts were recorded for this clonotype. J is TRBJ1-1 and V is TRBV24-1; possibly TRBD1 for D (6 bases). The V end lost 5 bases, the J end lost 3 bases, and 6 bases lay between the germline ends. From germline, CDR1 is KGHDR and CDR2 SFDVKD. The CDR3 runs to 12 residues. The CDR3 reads CATSGTDTEAFF. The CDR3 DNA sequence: TGTGCCACCAGTGGGACAGACACTGAAGCTTTCTTT.

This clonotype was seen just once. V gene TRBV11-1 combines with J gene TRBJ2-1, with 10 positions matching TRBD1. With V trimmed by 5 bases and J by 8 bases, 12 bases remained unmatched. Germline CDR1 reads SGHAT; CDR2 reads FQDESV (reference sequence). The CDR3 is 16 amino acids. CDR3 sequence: CASSTADRGLYDEQFF. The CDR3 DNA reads TGTGCCAGCAGCACGGCCGACAGGGGGCTATACGATGAGCAGTTCTTC. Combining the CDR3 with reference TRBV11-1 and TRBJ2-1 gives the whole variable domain EAEVAQSPRYKITEKSQAVAFWCDPISGHATLYWYRQILGQGPELLVQFQDESVVDDSQLPKDRFSAERLKGVDSTLKIQPAELGDSAMYLCASSTADRGLYDEQFFGPGTRLTVL.

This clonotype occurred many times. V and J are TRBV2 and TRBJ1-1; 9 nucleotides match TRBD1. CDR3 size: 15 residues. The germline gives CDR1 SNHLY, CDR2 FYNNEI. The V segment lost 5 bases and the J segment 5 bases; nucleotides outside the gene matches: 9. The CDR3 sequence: CASSFKQGAGTEAFF. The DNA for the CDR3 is TGTGCCAGCAGTTTTAAACAGGGGGCTGGTACTGAAGCTTTCTTT.

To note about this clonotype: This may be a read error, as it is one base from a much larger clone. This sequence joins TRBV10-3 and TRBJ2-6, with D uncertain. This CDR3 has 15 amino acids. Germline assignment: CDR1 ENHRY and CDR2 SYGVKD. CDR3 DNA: TGTGCCAGCAGTCACCTTATCAGGGGGGCCAACGTCCTGACTTTC. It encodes CASSHLIRGANVLTF.

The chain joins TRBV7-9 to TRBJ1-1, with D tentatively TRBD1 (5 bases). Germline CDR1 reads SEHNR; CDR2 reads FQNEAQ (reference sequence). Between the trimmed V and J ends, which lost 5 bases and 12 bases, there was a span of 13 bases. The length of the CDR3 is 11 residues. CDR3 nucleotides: TGTGCCAGCAGCCCACCCGCAGGGACTTTCTTT. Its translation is CASSPPAGTFF.

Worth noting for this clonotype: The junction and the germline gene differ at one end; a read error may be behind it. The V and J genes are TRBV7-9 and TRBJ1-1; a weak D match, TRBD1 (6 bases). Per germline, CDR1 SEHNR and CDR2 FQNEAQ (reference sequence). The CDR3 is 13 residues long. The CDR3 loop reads CAGSALGDTEASF. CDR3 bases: TGTGCTGGCAGCGCCCTGGGGGACACTGAAGCTTCCTTT.

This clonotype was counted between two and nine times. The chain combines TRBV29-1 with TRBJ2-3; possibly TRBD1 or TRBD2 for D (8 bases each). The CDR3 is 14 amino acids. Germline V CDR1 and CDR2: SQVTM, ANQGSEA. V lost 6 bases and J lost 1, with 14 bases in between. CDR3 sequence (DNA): TGCAGCGTCGACAGGGGACTAGGCACAGATACGCAGTATTTT. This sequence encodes CSVDRGLGTDTQYF.

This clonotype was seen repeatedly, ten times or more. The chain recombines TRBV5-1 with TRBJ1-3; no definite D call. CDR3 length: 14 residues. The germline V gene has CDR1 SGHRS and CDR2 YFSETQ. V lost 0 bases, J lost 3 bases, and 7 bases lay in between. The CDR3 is CASSLARDGNTIYF. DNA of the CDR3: TGCGCCAGCAGCTTGGCAAGGGATGGAAACACCATATATTTT.

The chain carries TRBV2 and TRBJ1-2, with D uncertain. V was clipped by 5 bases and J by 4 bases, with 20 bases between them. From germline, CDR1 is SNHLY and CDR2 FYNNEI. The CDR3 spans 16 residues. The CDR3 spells CASSRFSSQESYGYTF. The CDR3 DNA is TGTGCCAGCAGTCGATTCAGCAGCCAGGAAAGCTATGGCTACACCTTC.

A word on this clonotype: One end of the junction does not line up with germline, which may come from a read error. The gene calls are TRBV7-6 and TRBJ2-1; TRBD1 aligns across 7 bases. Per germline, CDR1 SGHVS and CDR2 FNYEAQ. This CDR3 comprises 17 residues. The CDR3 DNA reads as TGTGCTAGCAGCTTTCAATCGGGACAGAGCTCCTACAATGAGCAGTTCTTC. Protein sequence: CASSFQSGQSSYNEQFF.